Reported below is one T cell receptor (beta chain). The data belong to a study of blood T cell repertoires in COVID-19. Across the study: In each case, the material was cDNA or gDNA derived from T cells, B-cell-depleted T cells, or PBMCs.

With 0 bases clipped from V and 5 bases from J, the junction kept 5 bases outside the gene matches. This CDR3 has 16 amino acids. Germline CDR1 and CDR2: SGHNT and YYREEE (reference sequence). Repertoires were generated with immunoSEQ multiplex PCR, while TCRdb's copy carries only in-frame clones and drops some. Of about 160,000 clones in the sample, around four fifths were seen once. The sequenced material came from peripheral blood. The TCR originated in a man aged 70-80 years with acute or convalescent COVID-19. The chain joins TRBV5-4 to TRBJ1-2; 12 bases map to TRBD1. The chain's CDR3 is CASSLAGTGGTYGYTF. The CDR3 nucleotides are TGTGCCAGCAGCTTGGCTGGGACAGGGGGCACGTATGGCTACACCTTC.